The 31 T cell receptor beta chains presented below share a single source sample, sequenced in a study of cytomegalovirus exposure and HLA in healthy donors (dated by TCRdb to between 2016 and 2019). To prepare the library, the immunoSEQ multiplex PCR assay was applied. The multiplex PCR relied on a mix of 60 forward primers for TCR Vbeta segments and 13 reverse primers for TCR Jbeta segments. TCRdb re-hosts the immuneACCESS table, in-frame sequences only. Its copies lack some clones; in the studies checked, an unresolved V gene accounts for under half of them, and the cause for the rest is not known. This sample gives fewer than 75,000 clones in total; around 75% of them show up just once. The ten most abundant clones make up around 11% of the sample. Material: PBMCs. These receptors were obtained from a man in his 70s in good health and CMV-seronegative.

The chain employs TRBV6-5 and TRBJ1-6; D remains ambiguous. CDR3 length: 15 amino acids. Germline lookup yields CDR1 MNHEY and CDR2 SVGAGI. Trimming removed 0 bases at V and 9 bases at J, with 12 bases between. The CDR3 nucleotides are TGTGCCAGCAGTTACTCCTCGGGTAGAAGTTCACCCCTCCACTTT. Amino acids: CASSYSSGRSSPLHF.

This chain joins TRBV5-1 and TRBJ1-3, with 11 bases that match TRBD1. Losses at the gene ends were 0 bases for V and 8 bases for J; bases not matched to a gene: 1. The CDR3 length is 14 residues. Germline V gene data show CDR1 as SGHRS and CDR2 as YFSETQ. This CDR3 is CASSLEGQGDTIYF. Here the CDR3 DNA reads TGCGCCAGCAGCTTGGAGGGACAGGGGGACACCATATATTTT. Full variable domain (rest looked up from reference TRBV5-1 and TRBJ1-3): KAGVTQTPRYLIKTRGQQVTLSCSPISGHRSVSWYQQTPGQGLQFLFEYFSETQRNKGNFPGRFSGRQFSNSRSEMNVSTLELGDSALYLCASSLEGQGDTIYFGEGSWLTVV.

The chain has TRBV29-1 and TRBJ2-7; TRBD1 matches at 10 bases. The V and J ends lost 1 base and 4 bases, in that order; junction bases with no gene match: 7. CDR3 length: 15 amino acids. From germline, CDR1 is SQVTM and CDR2 ANQGSEA. The CDR3 loop is CSVEVPGQGFYEQYF. The CDR3 DNA sequence: TGCAGCGTTGAAGTCCCGGGACAGGGGTTTTACGAGCAGTACTTC.

The V and J genes are TRBV6-5 and TRBJ1-2; 7 bases match TRBD1. After removal of 7 bases from V and 5 bases from J, the junction contained 13 bases not matched to a gene. The CDR3 consists of 15 residues. Germline CDR1 and CDR2: MNHEY and SVGAGI. CDR3 residues: CASTRPGQAGYGYTF. CDR3 bases: TGTGCCAGCACCCGACCCGGACAGGCCGGATATGGCTACACCTTC.

The CDR3 sequence is CASSSDRGNEQFF. The CDR3 coding sequence is TGTGCCAGCTCTTCTGACAGGGGAAATGAGCAGTTCTTC. The rearrangement uses TRBV2 and TRBJ2-1; the match to TRBD1 covers 8 bases. V gave up 8 bases and J gave up 7 bases; unmatched junction bases: 7. Germline lookup yields CDR1 SNHLY and CDR2 FYNNEI. This CDR3 has 13 amino acids.

This clone was counted a few times. This chain uses TRBV5-5 with TRBJ2-5; D possibly corresponds to TRBD1 (5 bases). Looked up from germline, CDR1 is SGHKS and CDR2 is YYEKEE (reference sequence). V was cut by 4 bases and J by 2 bases, with 18 bases left in between. The CDR3 extends over 16 amino acids. CDR3 nucleotides: TGTGCCAGCAGCACCTCAGGGAACCCTTATCAAGAGACCCAGTACTTC. It codes for CASSTSGNPYQETQYF. The full variable domain, completed using reference TRBV5-5 and TRBJ2-5, is DAGVTQSPTHLIKTRGQQVTLRCSPISGHKSVSWYQQVLGQGPQFIFQYYEKEERGRGNFPDRFSARQFPNYSSELNVNALLLGDSALYLCASSTSGNPYQETQYFGPGTRLLVL.

The gene calls are TRBV19 and TRBJ2-1; TRBD2 matches at 12 bases. This CDR3 region has 15 residues. J lost 9 bases, V lost 5 bases, and 8 bases had no gene match. CDR1 and CDR2 (germline): LNHDA, SQIVND (reference sequence). CDR3 loop: CASSHLAGGITEQFF. CDR3 DNA: TGTGCCAGTAGTCATCTAGCGGGAGGGATTACTGAGCAGTTCTTC.

The gene calls are TRBV7-8 and TRBJ2-1; D is possibly TRBD2 (5 bases). Deletions cut 5 bases from V and 9 bases from J, with 14 bases between. Per germline, CDR1 SGHVS and CDR2 FQNEAQ. This CDR3 has 13 residues. CDR3: CASSGRTAVEQFF. The CDR3 nucleotides read TGTGCCAGCAGCGGGCGTACAGCGGTTGAGCAGTTCTTC.

V gene TRBV7-6 combines with J gene TRBJ2-5; a weak D match, TRBD2 (5 bases). The germline V gene has CDR1 SGHVS and CDR2 FNYEAQ. V lost 8 bases, J lost 5 bases, and 6 bases lay in between. The CDR3 length is 10 residues. The CDR3 here is CASGEETQYF. The CDR3 DNA reads TGTGCCAGCGGGGAGGAGACCCAGTACTTC.

J is TRBJ1-1 and V is TRBV18; 9 bases line up with TRBD1. J gave up 2 bases and V 3 bases, and 7 bases lay outside the gene matches. This CDR3 region has 16 residues. Germline V gives CDR1 KGHSH, CDR2 LQKENI. CDR3 sequence reads: CASSPDRQGVNTEAFF. Written as DNA, the CDR3 is TGTGCCAGCTCACCGGACCGACAGGGGGTCAACACTGAAGCTTTCTTT.

As regards this clone: The same CDR3 is also encoded by other DNA sequences in this sample. For the CDR3, the DNA is TGTGCCAGCGGGACAGGGTACTATAATTCACCCCTCCACTTT. Its protein is CASGTGYYNSPLHF. The chain links TRBV6-6 to TRBJ1-6; 9 bases are shared with TRBD1. This CDR3 has 14 residues. The germline V gene has CDR1 MNHNY and CDR2 SVGAGI (reference sequence). Trimming cost V 8 bases and J 3 bases; bases outside gene matches: 2.

This clone has a single count. The J gene is TRBJ2-1, the V gene TRBV5-1; 8 bases are a match to TRBD2. Germline V lookup: CDR1 SGHRS, CDR2 YFSETQ. The junction had 7 bases not matched to a gene; V was cut back by 1 base and J by 1 base. This CDR3 has 17 residues. Here the CDR3 reads CASSLTFGGGSYNEQFF. The DNA of the CDR3 is TGCGCCAGCAGCTTGACGTTCGGGGGGGGTTCCTACAATGAGCAGTTCTTC.

This clone counts as large. V usage is TRBV7-2 and J usage is TRBJ2-7; 15 positions agree with TRBD2. Unmatched junction bases numbered 6, after V lost 1 base and J lost 5 bases. The CDR3 sequence is 17 residues long. Germline V lookup: CDR1 SGHTA, CDR2 FQGNSA. The CDR3 protein is CASSLGGWTSGGDEQYF. DNA of the CDR3: TGTGCCAGCAGCTTAGGGGGATGGACTAGCGGGGGGGACGAGCAGTACTTC.

The table lists this clone with a count of one. The chain recombines TRBV19 with TRBJ1-1; perhaps TRBD1 as D (5 bases). V lost 4 bases, J lost 2 bases, and 14 bases lay in between. CDR3 length equals 15 residues. Germline assignment: CDR1 LNHDA and CDR2 SQIVND (reference sequence). The CDR3 sequence is CASSSSRRGNTEAFF. The CDR3 DNA is TGTGCCAGTAGTAGTTCCCGAAGGGGTAACACTGAAGCTTTCTTT. Full variable domain (missing parts from reference TRBV19 and TRBJ1-1): DGGITQSPKYLFRKEGQNVTLSCEQNLNHDAMYWYRQDPGQGLRLIYYSQIVNDFQKGDIAEGYSVSREKKESFPLTVTSAQKNPTAFYLCASSSSRRGNTEAFFGQGTRLTVV.

This chain links TRBV9 with TRBJ2-7; 7 bases agree with TRBD1. V dropped 0 bases and J dropped 6; count of bases not matched to a gene: 0. Germline V CDR1 and CDR2: SGDLS, YYNGEE. The CDR3 length is 12 residues. The DNA for the CDR3 is TGTGCCAGCAGCGTAGACAGGGGCGAGCAGTACTTC. It encodes CASSVDRGEQYF. Full variable domain (outside the CDR3, taken from reference TRBV9 and TRBJ2-7): DSGVTQTPKHLITATGQRVTLRCSPRSGDLSVYWYQQSLDQGLQFLIQYYNGEERAKGNILERFSAQQFPDLHSELNLSSLELGDSALYFCASSVDRGEQYFGPGTRLTVT.

The CDR3 reads CASSLELTANSPLHF. In nucleotides, the CDR3 is TGTGCCAGCAGCTTAGAATTGACAGCAAATTCACCCCTCCACTTT. J is TRBJ1-6 and V is TRBV7-9; a weak D match, TRBD1 (5 bases). This CDR3 contains 15 residues. CDR1 is SEHNR, CDR2 FQNEAQ, per germline (reference sequence). V shed 1 base and J shed 7 bases, with 11 bases lying between them.

The genes are TRBV28 and TRBJ1-2; D is uncertain. Per the germline V gene, CDR1 is MDHEN and CDR2 is SYDVKM. V was cut by 3 bases and J by 10 bases, with 9 bases left in between. This CDR3 is 11 amino acids long. The CDR3 nucleotides read TGTGCCAGCAGTTTGCGCAACCTCTACACCTTC. Its translation: CASSLRNLYTF.

This chain uses TRBV30 with TRBJ1-5, with D hard to call. In germline, CDR1 is GTSNPN, CDR2 SVGIG (reference sequence). This CDR3 contains 13 residues. Trimming took off 4 bases at V and 11 bases at J, with 18 bases between the two ends. The CDR3 DNA is TGTGCCTGGAACCGGGCCCGGGGTGAGACCCAGCATTTT. Its translation: CAWNRARGETQHF.

The chain combines TRBV15 with TRBJ1-1; 10 nucleotides line up with TRBD1. CDR1 and CDR2 (germline): LNHNV, YYDKDF (reference sequence). This CDR3 has 20 residues. After removal of 6 bases from V and 4 bases from J, the junction contained 23 bases not matched to a gene. The CDR3 spells CATRPRQGALVSLRSTEAFF. DNA for the CDR3: TGTGCCACCAGACCCCGACAGGGGGCTCTTGTATCGCTGAGGAGCACTGAAGCTTTCTTT.

This chain links TRBV7-6 with TRBJ2-3; TRBD1 might be the D (5 bases). The CDR3 is 14 amino acids. The V gene lost 8 bases and the J gene lost 3 bases, with 15 bases spanning the gap. Germline lookup yields CDR1 SGHVS and CDR2 FNYEAQ. The CDR3 nucleotides read TGTGCCAGCGCTCCTGACAGTTCGACAGATACGCAGTATTTT. It specifies CASAPDSSTDTQYF.

This clone was seen a few times. The chain recombines TRBV5-1 with TRBJ1-4, with TRBD1 matching over 7 bases. The CDR3 is 14 residues long. Germline CDR1 SGHRS, CDR2 YFSETQ. V lost 4 bases to trimming and J lost 8 bases; unmatched junction nucleotides: 8. The CDR3 reads CASSPTGPGEKLFF. The CDR3 DNA sequence: TGCGCCAGCAGCCCGACAGGGCCGGGGGAAAAACTGTTTTTT.

Here the CDR3 DNA reads TGTGCCAGCAGTGGGCAGAATTCACCCCTCCACTTT. Encoded protein: CASSGQNSPLHF. The V call is TRBV2, the J call TRBJ1-6; D not certain. The CDR3 spans 12 residues. The V end lost 4 bases, the J end lost 7 bases, and 5 bases lay between the germline ends. Germline V CDR1 and CDR2: SNHLY, FYNNEI.

This sequence joins TRBV29-1 and TRBJ2-5; 8 bases match TRBD1. This CDR3 comprises 12 residues. Unmatched junction bases numbered 1, after V lost 5 bases and J lost 2 bases. CDR1 is SQVTM and CDR2 is ANQGSEA in the germline V gene. For the CDR3, the DNA is TGCAGCGTTCGGACAGGGCAAGAGACCCAGTACTTC. It encodes CSVRTGQETQYF.

The rearrangement links TRBV27 to TRBJ1-5, with unresolved D. This CDR3 comprises 15 residues. Trimming removed 1 base from V and 0 bases from J, with 7 bases in between. Per the germline V gene, CDR1 is MNHEY and CDR2 is SMNVEV (reference sequence). CDR3 amino acids: CASSLLADSNQPQHF. CDR3 bases: TGTGCCAGCAGTTTATTAGCCGATAGCAATCAGCCCCAGCATTTT.

The genes are TRBV18 and TRBJ2-1, with 14 bases that match TRBD2. Germline V gene sequence: CDR1 KGHSH, CDR2 LQKENI. Unmatched junction bases numbered 7, after V lost 7 bases and J lost 8 bases. The CDR3 length is 15 residues. CDR3 amino acids: CASFPGLAGVDEQFF. Here the CDR3 DNA reads TGTGCCAGCTTCCCGGGACTAGCGGGAGTGGATGAGCAGTTCTTC.

This rearrangement joins TRBV5-5 to TRBJ1-5; D uncertain. This CDR3 has 15 amino acids. Germline values: CDR1 SGHKS, CDR2 YYEKEE (reference sequence). Trimming shortened V by 3 bases and J by 0 bases, and 10 bases separated the two germline ends. The CDR3 coding sequence is TGTGCCAGCAGCTATTATCGGGATAGCAATCAGCCCCAGCATTTT. Translated, it gives CASSYYRDSNQPQHF.

The gene calls are TRBV5-1 and TRBJ2-3, with 8 bases lining up with TRBD2. Germline values: CDR1 SGHRS, CDR2 YFSETQ. V shed 0 bases and J 0 bases; nucleotides not matched to a gene: 6. CDR3 size: 17 residues. The CDR3 is CASSLVAGGTSTDTQYF. As DNA, the CDR3 is TGCGCCAGCAGCTTGGTTGCGGGGGGTACTAGCACAGATACGCAGTATTTT.

This clone was detected only once. The gene calls are TRBV11-1 and TRBJ2-7; 14 positions agree with TRBD2. Per the germline V gene, CDR1 is SGHAT and CDR2 is FQDESV (reference sequence). This CDR3 has 16 residues. The junction had 8 bases not matched to a gene; V was cut back by 5 bases and J by 5 bases. The CDR3 loop is CASSPGTSGSSDEQYF. The CDR3 DNA follows: TGTGCCAGCAGCCCCGGGACTAGCGGGAGCAGCGACGAGCAGTACTTC.

V gene TRBV11-2 combines with J gene TRBJ1-6; D gene uncertain. Per the germline V gene, CDR1 is SGHAT and CDR2 is FQNNGV. This CDR3 spans 12 amino acids. Trimming stripped 3 bases from V and 13 bases from J, with 10 bases between. The CDR3 sequence is CASSFGEAPLHF. The CDR3 region has the DNA TGTGCCAGCAGCTTCGGTGAGGCGCCCCTCCACTTT. Variable domain in full (rest from reference TRBV11-2 and TRBJ1-6): EAGVAQSPRYKIIEKRQSVAFWCNPISGHATLYWYQQILGQGPKLLIQFQNNGVVDDSQLPKDRFSAERLKGVDSTLKIQPAKLEDSAVYLCASSFGEAPLHFGNGTRLTVT.

Points on this clone: Mismatch with germline at one junction end may stem from a read error. The rearrangement joins TRBV28 to TRBJ1-5; D possibly corresponds to TRBD1 (5 bases). Germline V gene data show CDR1 as MDHEN and CDR2 as SYDVKM. The CDR3 is 15 amino acids. The CDR3 protein is CANSPQGISNQPQHF. The CDR3 DNA is TGTGCCAACAGTCCCCAGGGTATTAGCAATCAGCCCCAGCATTTT.

This chain links TRBV4-2 with TRBJ2-7, with 8 bases aligning to TRBD2. This CDR3 has 16 residues. The ends lost 0 bases at V and 3 bases at J; junction bases unmatched: 7. Germline V gene lookup returns CDR1 LGHNA and CDR2 YNFKEQ. DNA of the CDR3: TGTGCCAGCAGCCAAGATCGAGCGGGAGATTACTACGAGCAGTACTTC. Encoded protein: CASSQDRAGDYYEQYF.